This T cell receptor beta chain is from a study of blood T cell repertoires in COVID-19. Whole-study context: From the United States, Italy and Spain came samples of acute and convalescent COVID-19.

Clones were read by immunoSEQ multiplex PCR, and TCRdb kept only the in-frame ones, dropping some. The repertoire holds approximately 450,000 clones, with approximately 90% as singletons. This CDR3 contains 13 residues. The sample comprised PBMCs or T cells enriched from blood (not recorded which). The source of this sequence is a woman aged 18-35 years with acute COVID-19. The chain is built from TRBV21-1 and TRBJ1-1. TRBV21-1 is a recognized pseudogene. CDR3 nucleotides: TGTGCCAGCCGGGGGGAGGGGAACACTGAAGCTTTCTTT. Protein sequence: CASRGEGNTEAFF.